Following are 18 T cell receptor beta chains from one sample sequenced in a study of T cells expressing NK-cell markers. TCRdb reanalyzed the 5' RACE reads and collapses them to one entry per CDR3 protein, without DNA. The sample features 400,000 to 500,000 distinct CDR3 sequences, with about 7.1% in its top ten. Sequences were obtained from blood T cells: a sorted CD56 or NKG2C T cell subset, CD4+ or CD8+ T cells, or bulk PBMC T cells (not recorded which). The receptors come from a woman between 18 and 70 years old in good health.

The rearrangement links TRBV20-1 to TRBJ2-3; absent DNA, TCRdb's TRBD2 call cannot be checked. Germline V lookup: CDR1 DFQATT, CDR2 SNEGSKA (reference sequence). The CDR3 consists of 15 residues. CDR3 amino acids: CSAGALGGPTDTQYF.

The chain has TRBV6-1 and TRBJ2-7; absent DNA, TCRdb's TRBD2 call cannot be checked. The length of the CDR3 is 15 residues. Per the germline V gene, CDR1 is MNHNS and CDR2 is SASEGT. The CDR3 region is CASRSGTSGGDEQYF.

The chain is built from TRBV6-5 and TRBJ1-1. CDR3 length equals 15 residues. Germline CDR1 MNHEY, CDR2 SVGAGI. The CDR3 spells CASSYSRIMNTEAFF.

V and J are TRBV6-1 and TRBJ2-1; TCRdb's assignment of TRBD1 cannot be checked, as there is no DNA. This CDR3 is built from 14 residues. The germline gives CDR1 MNHNS, CDR2 SASEGT. Here the CDR3 reads CASASQGSYNEQFF.

This rearrangement joins TRBV7-2 to TRBJ2-5; TCRdb gives TRBD1 as the D gene, but with no DNA this cannot be confirmed. Germline V lookup: CDR1 SGHTA, CDR2 FQGNSA. The CDR3 totals 15 residues. CDR3 region: CASSGGLGARETQYF.

The chain has TRBV20-1 and TRBJ2-3; without DNA, the TCRdb call of TRBD1 cannot be checked. This CDR3 spans 14 amino acids. The germline V gene has CDR1 DFQATT and CDR2 SNEGSKA (reference sequence). The CDR3 sequence: CSARDPTWGDTQYF.

This chain joins TRBV6-2 or TRBV6-3 and TRBJ2-2. CDR1 MNHEY and CDR2 SVGEGT come from the germline V gene. This CDR3 spans 15 amino acids. This CDR3 is CASSPRIANTGELFF.

V usage is TRBV20-1 and J usage is TRBJ2-5. Per the germline V gene, CDR1 is DFQATT and CDR2 is SNEGSKA (reference sequence). This CDR3 comprises 14 residues. CDR3 region: CSARANDYLETQYF.

The chain joins TRBV7-2 to TRBJ1-5; checking the TCRdb D call of TRBD1 is not possible without DNA. Germline lookup yields CDR1 SGHTA and CDR2 FQGNSA. The CDR3 has 16 residues. The CDR3 loop reads CASSPRTGALNQPQHF.

The V and J genes are TRBV6-5 and TRBJ2-3; TCRdb proposes TRBD1, but this gene call is untestable without DNA. Germline V gene sequence: CDR1 MNHEY, CDR2 SVGAGI. The CDR3 is 16 amino acids. CDR3 protein: CASSYSKSGLTDTQYF.

The chain carries TRBV6-5 and TRBJ2-3. The CDR3 totals 12 residues. Germline assignment: CDR1 MNHEY and CDR2 SVGAGI. Here the CDR3 reads CASANTADTQYF.

This sequence joins TRBV27 and TRBJ2-2; TCRdb picks TRBD2, but there is no DNA to check that call. The CDR3 runs 15 residues. The germline gives CDR1 MNHEY, CDR2 SMNVEV (reference sequence). The CDR3 loop reads CASSLKAGGTGELFF.

V gene TRBV11-2 combines with J gene TRBJ2-1; TCRdb indicates TRBD2, and absent DNA this call remains unverified. The CDR3 is 16 amino acids. Germline CDR1 reads SGHAT; CDR2 reads FQNNGV. The CDR3: CASRGLAGGPGNEQFF.

The V gene is TRBV12-3 or TRBV12-4, the J gene TRBJ1-1. The CDR3 contains 13 residues. The CDR3 protein is CASSLKFHTEAFF.

This rearrangement joins TRBV11-3 to TRBJ2-1; there is no DNA to check the TCRdb D call of TRBD1. This CDR3 has 15 residues. Per germline, CDR1 SGHNT and CDR2 YENEEA. CDR3: CASSQPGQGHNEQFF. Supplemented by reference TRBV11-3 and TRBJ2-1, the full variable domain reads EAGVVQSPRYKIIEKKQPVAFWCNPISGHNTLYWYLQNLGQGPELLIRYENEEAVDDSQLPKDRFSAERLKGVDSTLKIQPAELGDSAVYLCASSQPGQGHNEQFFGPGTRLTVL.

This sequence joins TRBV29-1 and TRBJ2-2; there is no DNA to check the TCRdb D call of TRBD2. The CDR3 loop spans 13 amino acids. The germline V gene has CDR1 SQVTM and CDR2 ANQGSEA. CDR3 sequence: CSASRRVPGELFF.

This chain connects TRBV29-1 to TRBJ2-7; TCRdb outputs TRBD1, but without DNA this stays unchecked. CDR3 size: 13 residues. Germline V lookup: CDR1 SQVTM, CDR2 ANQGSEA. This CDR3 reads CSVEGQGRDEQYF.

The rearrangement links TRBV7-9 to TRBJ2-3; the TCRdb call, TRBD1, lacks DNA for checking. This CDR3 is 15 amino acids long. Per germline, CDR1 SEHNR and CDR2 FQNEAQ (reference sequence). This CDR3 is CASSLVPGVADTQYF.